The 2 T cell receptor beta chains below were found in one sample sequenced in a study of T cell repertoires in aging, cancer and after chemotherapy. Rearranged V-D-J TRB sequences were amplified with a mixed TRB-A/B primer pool. MiXCR, run by TCRdb on the multiplex PCR reads, gives a single entry per CDR3 protein. Among under 2,500 distinct CDR3 sequences listed, about 30% were seen once. TCR beta rearrangements were amplified from peripheral blood genomic DNA. Sample: blood. The receptors were sampled from a human donor with a solid tumor.

V and J are TRBV4-2 and TRBJ2-1; tentative D call: TRBD2 (5 bases). V was pared by 3 bases and J by 1 base, with 19 bases between. Germline V lookup: CDR1 LGHNA, CDR2 YNFKEQ. This CDR3 comprises 18 residues. The CDR3 sequence: CASSQPPWASSSYNEQFF. For the CDR3, the DNA is TGTGCCAGCAGCCAGCCGCCCTGGGCTAGCTCGTCCTACAATGAGCAGTTCTTC.

The rearrangement uses TRBV28 and TRBJ2-7; TRBD2 might be the D (5 bases). The CDR3 is made up of 15 amino acids. The germline CDR1 and CDR2 sequences are MDHEN and SYDVKM. The V and J ends lost 5 bases and 2 bases respectively, with 16 bases between them. CDR3: CASSPSTTHPYEQYF. CDR3 in DNA: TGTGCCAGCAGTCCTTCGACTACTCATCCCTACGAGCAGTACTTC.